Presented here are 14 T cell receptor beta chains from one specimen sequenced in a study of blood T cell repertoires in COVID-19 (TCRdb year 2020). Libraries were made using the immunoSEQ multiplex PCR assay. Drawn from immuneACCESS, this table holds only the in-frame rearrangements with V and J called that TCRdb kept. Clones are partly lost; checked studies trace under half to an unresolved V gene and leave the rest unexplained. A total of fewer than 300,000 clones appear in this sample, around four fifths of them only once. The ten largest clones add up to about 2.5% of the sample. The sequencing sample was made of peripheral blood. The receptor set was obtained from a woman aged 70-85 years with active or convalescent COVID-19.

This clone was seen a single time. The rearrangement joins TRBV6-6 to TRBJ1-1; TRBD1 aligns across 7 bases. Germline lookup yields CDR1 MNHNY and CDR2 SVGAGI (reference sequence). This CDR3 comprises 15 residues. V shed 5 bases, J shed 1 base, and the junction held 7 bases outside the gene matches. In nucleotides, the CDR3 is TGTGCCAGCAGTAACAGAAGGGACAGGAACACTGAAGCTTTCTTT. As protein: CASSNRRDRNTEAFF.

This clone has just a few counts. The chain employs TRBV20-1 and TRBJ1-2; 8 nucleotides agree with TRBD1. V lost 5 bases, J lost 9 bases, and 5 bases stayed unmatched. Per germline, CDR1 DFQATT and CDR2 SNEGSKA (reference sequence). The CDR3 spans 11 residues. The CDR3 spells CSAPGQGSYTF. CDR3 sequence (DNA): TGCAGTGCTCCCGGACAGGGTAGCTACACCTTC.

This clone was recorded only once. This chain joins TRBV3-1 (or the pseudogene TRBV3-2) and TRBJ1-2, with D possibly being TRBD1 (6 bases). The germline V gene encodes CDR1 LGHDT and CDR2 YNNKEL (reference sequence). Trimming removed 0 bases at V and 2 bases at J, with 25 bases between. The CDR3 has 20 amino acids. As DNA, the CDR3 is TGTGCCAGCAGCCAAGATTACAGGGTCTATTTTGAAGCCCTAAACTATGGCTACACCTTC. Protein: CASSQDYRVYFEALNYGYTF.

The gene calls are TRBV10-3 and TRBJ1-1, with TRBD1 matching over 12 bases. CDR3 length: 18 amino acids. V lost 8 bases and J lost 0; bases outside the gene matches: 13. Germline CDR1 and CDR2: ENHRY and SYGVKD. CDR3 DNA: TGTGCCATCCCCGAGGGCCCCGGGACAGGGGGCCTGAACACTGAAGCTTTCTTT. Amino acid sequence: CAIPEGPGTGGLNTEAFF.

V gene TRBV3-1 (or the pseudogene TRBV3-2) combines with J gene TRBJ2-2, with a weak D call TRBD2 (5 bases). Germline assignment: CDR1 LGHDT and CDR2 YNNKEL (reference sequence). This CDR3 has 13 amino acids. Trimming took 4 bases from V and 7 from J, leaving 10 bases between them. CDR3 in amino acids: CASSRGQVGELFF. CDR3 coding DNA: TGTGCCAGCAGCCGCGGGCAGGTCGGGGAGCTGTTTTTT.

The chain recombines TRBV27 with TRBJ2-1, with TRBD2 matching over 7 bases. The V segment lost 6 bases and the J segment 2 bases; nucleotides outside the gene matches: 7. Germline V gene lookup returns CDR1 MNHEY and CDR2 SMNVEV (reference sequence). The CDR3 contains 15 residues. CDR3 sequence (DNA): TGTGCCAGCAGACCCACGGCGGGAGCCTACAATGAGCAGTTCTTC. It yields the protein CASRPTAGAYNEQFF.

The gene calls are TRBV7-8 and TRBJ2-5, with 7 bases matching TRBD1. The CDR3 is 23 residues long. The V gene end was trimmed by 5 bases and the J gene end by 0 bases; junction bases not matched to a gene: 30. Germline CDR1 is SGHVS and CDR2 is FQNEAQ. CDR3 DNA: TGTGCCAGCAGCCTCACACAGGGGCCCCAGCATAACTGGGACCTCGAATACCAAGAGACCCAGTACTTC. This encodes CASSLTQGPQHNWDLEYQETQYF. The full variable domain, with the rest looked up from reference TRBV7-8 and TRBJ2-5, is GAGVSQSPRYKVAKRGQDVALRCDPISGHVSLFWYQQALGQGPEFLTYFQNEAQLDKSGLPSDRFFAERPEGSVSTLKIQRTQQEDSAVYLCASSLTQGPQHNWDLEYQETQYFGPGTRLLVL.

The CDR3 bases are TGTGCCAGCAGCCACATTCTAGCGGGAGTGTGGAATGAGCAGTTCTTC. This encodes CASSHILAGVWNEQFF. The chain uses TRBV27 and TRBJ2-1; 10 bases map to TRBD2. The CDR3 is made up of 16 amino acids. The V gene's germline CDR1 is MNHEY and CDR2 SMNVEV (reference sequence). Trimming at V came to 6 bases and at J to 7 bases, leaving 12 bases not matched to a gene.

This clone has just a few counts. This sequence joins TRBV27 and TRBJ2-7; the match to TRBD1 covers 11 bases. With 2 bases clipped from V and 2 bases from J, the junction kept 5 bases outside the gene matches. The CDR3 runs to 16 residues. Germline values: CDR1 MNHEY, CDR2 SMNVEV (reference sequence). This chain's CDR3 is CASSLVLGQGAYEQYF. The CDR3 coding sequence is TGTGCCAGCAGTTTAGTCCTGGGACAGGGGGCCTACGAGCAGTACTTC.

The chain links TRBV5-4 to TRBJ1-1, with a weak D call TRBD1 (6 bases). With 4 bases removed from V and 1 base from J, the gap between germline ends came to 14 bases. Germline lookup yields CDR1 SGHNT and CDR2 YYREEE (reference sequence). This CDR3 has 15 residues. The CDR3 loop is CASSPRGGQNTEAFF. CDR3 bases: TGTGCCAGCAGCCCCCGTGGGGGCCAGAACACTGAAGCTTTCTTT.

This chain links TRBV5-4 with TRBJ1-2; D is unresolved. Trimming took 0 bases from V and 2 from J, leaving 5 bases between them. This CDR3 region has 13 residues. Germline assignment: CDR1 SGHNT and CDR2 YYREEE (reference sequence). In nucleotides, the CDR3 is TGTGCCAGCAGCTTGGGAGGGAACTATGGCTACACCTTC. Translation gives CASSLGGNYGYTF.

CDR3 sequence: CATSRQGGQPQHF. The CDR3 bases are TGTGCCACCAGCAGACAGGGGGGTCAGCCCCAGCATTTT. The V call is TRBV15, the J call TRBJ1-5, with 7 nucleotides matching TRBD1. With 2 bases clipped from V and 6 bases from J, the junction kept 1 base outside the gene matches. Germline lookup yields CDR1 LNHNV and CDR2 YYDKDF (reference sequence). The CDR3 totals 13 residues.

The rearrangement uses TRBV5-1 and TRBJ1-1; TRBD1 matches at 8 bases. V shed 0 bases, J shed 2 bases, and the junction held 12 bases outside the gene matches. CDR1 and CDR2 from the germline V gene are SGHRS and YFSETQ. The CDR3 runs to 18 residues. CDR3 region: CASSLGWLAGGENTEAFF. The CDR3 DNA follows: TGCGCCAGCAGCTTGGGGTGGTTGGCAGGGGGCGAAAACACTGAAGCTTTCTTT.

This clone was recorded a few times. V and J are TRBV6-5 and TRBJ1-4; TRBD1 aligns across 9 bases. Germline assignment: CDR1 MNHEY and CDR2 SVGAGI. V lost 6 bases and J lost 8; bases outside the gene matches: 10. The CDR3 contains 15 residues. CDR3 DNA sequence: TGTGCCAGCAGCGTGACCGGAGGGACAGGGGAAAAACTGTTTTTT. As protein: CASSVTGGTGEKLFF.